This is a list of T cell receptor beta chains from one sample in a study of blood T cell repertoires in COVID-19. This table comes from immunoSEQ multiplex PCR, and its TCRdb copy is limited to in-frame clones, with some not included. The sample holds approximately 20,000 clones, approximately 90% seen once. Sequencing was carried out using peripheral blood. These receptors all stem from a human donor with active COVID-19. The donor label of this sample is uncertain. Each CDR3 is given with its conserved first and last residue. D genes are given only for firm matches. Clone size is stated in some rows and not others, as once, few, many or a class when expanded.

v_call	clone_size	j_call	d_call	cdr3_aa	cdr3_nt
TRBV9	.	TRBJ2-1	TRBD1	CASSSGQGLRSEQFF	TGTGCCAGCAGTTCGGGACAGGGCCTGAGGAGTGAGCAGTTCTTC
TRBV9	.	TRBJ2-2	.	CASSSDNRPGLLNTGELFF	TGTGCCAGCAGCTCCGACAACCGGCCGGGACTCTTGAACACCGGGGAGCTGTTTTTT
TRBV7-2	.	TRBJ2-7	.	CASSFDPQAYEQYF	TGTGCCAGCAGCTTTGATCCCCAGGCCTACGAGCAGTACTTC
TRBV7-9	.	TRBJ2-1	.	CASSLTTVSYNEQFF	TGTGCCAGCAGCTTAACGACTGTCTCCTACAATGAGCAGTTCTTC
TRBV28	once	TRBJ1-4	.	CASSFSRGANEKLFF	TGTGCCAGCAGTTTCAGTCGGGGTGCTAATGAAAAACTGTTTTTT
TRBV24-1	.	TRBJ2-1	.	CATSDGGAHLKGYNEQFF	TGTGCCACCAGTGATGGGGGGGCGCATCTTAAGGGCTACAATGAGCAGTTCTTC
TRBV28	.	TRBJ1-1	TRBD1	CAVAPGGTEAFF	TGTGCCGTCGCACCAGGGGGGACTGAAGCTTTCTTT
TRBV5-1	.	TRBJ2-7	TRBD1	CTSSLGQGANEQYF	TGCACCAGCAGCTTAGGACAGGGAGCTAACGAGCAGTACTTC
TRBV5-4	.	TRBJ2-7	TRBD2	CASSGRASGGEYEQYF	TGTGCCAGCAGCGGCAGGGCTAGCGGGGGGGAATACGAGCAGTACTTC
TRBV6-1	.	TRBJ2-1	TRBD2	CASSEALAGSYNEQFF	TGTGCCAGCAGTGAAGCGCTAGCGGGTTCCTACAATGAGCAGTTCTTC
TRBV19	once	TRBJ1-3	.	CASTIQAGNTIYF	TGTGCCAGTACTATTCAGGCTGGAAACACCATATATTTT
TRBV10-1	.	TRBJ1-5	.	CASRDFTRDFNQPQHF	TGCGCCAGCAGGGACTTCACAAGGGATTTTAATCAGCCCCAGCATTTT
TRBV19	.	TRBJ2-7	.	CASSQGLRRVYEQYF	TGTGCCAGTAGTCAGGGACTTCGTCGGGTATACGAGCAGTACTTC
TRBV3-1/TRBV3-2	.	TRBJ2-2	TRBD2	CASSRGLAGIGELFF	TGTGCCAGCAGCCGGGGACTAGCGGGGATCGGGGAGCTGTTTTTT
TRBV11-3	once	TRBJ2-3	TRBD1	CASSEQGAADTQYF	TGTGCCAGCAGCGAGCAGGGGGCGGCGGATACGCAGTATTTT
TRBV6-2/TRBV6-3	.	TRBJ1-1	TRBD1	CASSLGQTLEAFF	TGTGCCAGCAGTTTGGGACAGACCCTTGAAGCTTTCTTT
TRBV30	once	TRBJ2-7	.	CAWSALYEQYF	TGTGCCTGGAGTGCACTCTACGAGCAGTACTTC
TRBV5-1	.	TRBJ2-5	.	CASSSQGGETQYF	TGCGCCAGCAGCTCCCAGGGGGGAGAGACCCAGTACTTC
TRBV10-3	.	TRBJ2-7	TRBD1	CAISERGEGDRGYEQYF	TGTGCCATCAGTGAGAGAGGTGAGGGGGACAGAGGTTACGAGCAGTACTTC
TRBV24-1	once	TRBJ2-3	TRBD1	CATKAGGQVTDTQYF	TGTGCCACCAAGGCTGGGGGACAGGTTACAGATACGCAGTATTTT
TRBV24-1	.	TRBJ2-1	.	CATSEGGRDNEQFF	TGTGCCACCAGTGAGGGAGGCAGGGACAATGAGCAGTTCTTC
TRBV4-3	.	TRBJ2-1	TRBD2	CASASGRNYNEQFF	TGCGCCAGCGCTAGCGGAAGAAATTACAATGAGCAGTTCTTC
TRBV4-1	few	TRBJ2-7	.	CASSQVLDSYEQYF	TGCGCCAGCAGCCAAGTACTCGACTCCTACGAGCAGTACTTC
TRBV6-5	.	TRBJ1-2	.	CASDPGGGGNYGYTF	TGTGCCAGCGATCCTGGCGGGGGCGGTAACTATGGCTACACCTTC
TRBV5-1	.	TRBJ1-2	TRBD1	CASSSATGGANYGYTF	TGCGCCAGCAGCTCGGCAACAGGGGGCGCTAACTATGGCTACACCTTC
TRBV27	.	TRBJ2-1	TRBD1	CASSLQWDRYNEQFF	TGTGCCAGCAGTCTGCAGTGGGACAGGTACAATGAGCAGTTCTTC
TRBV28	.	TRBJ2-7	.	CASKEGRSYEQYF	TGTGCCAGCAAGGAGGGCAGGTCCTACGAGCAGTACTTC
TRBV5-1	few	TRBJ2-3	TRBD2	CASSPGLAGPAGDTQYF	TGCGCCAGCAGCCCGGGACTAGCGGGCCCGGCGGGAGATACGCAGTATTTT
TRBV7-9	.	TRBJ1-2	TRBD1	CASSPGQGVVGYTF	TGTGCCAGCAGCCCGGGACAGGGTGTGGTTGGCTACACCTTC
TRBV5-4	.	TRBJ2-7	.	CASSLKGGPRAFSYEQYF	TGTGCCAGCAGCTTAAAGGGGGGGCCGAGGGCCTTCTCCTACGAGCAGTACTTC
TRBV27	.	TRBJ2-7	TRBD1	CASSRGQPGATYEQYF	TGTGCCAGCAGCCGGGGACAGCCTGGTGCCACCTACGAGCAGTACTTC
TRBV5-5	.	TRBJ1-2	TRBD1	CASSSGTGARANYGYTF	TGTGCCAGCAGCTCTGGGACAGGGGCTAGAGCTAACTATGGCTACACCTTC
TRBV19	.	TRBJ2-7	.	CASSQGRSSYEQYF	TGTGCCAGTAGTCAGGGGCGGAGCTCCTACGAGCAGTACTTC
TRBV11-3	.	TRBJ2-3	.	CASSLSAGNGRDTQYF	TGTGCCAGCAGCTTATCCGCGGGAAATGGTCGGGATACGCAGTATTTT
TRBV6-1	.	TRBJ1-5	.	CASSESPGANQPQHF	TGTGCCAGCAGTGAATCGCCAGGGGCCAATCAGCCCCAGCATTTT
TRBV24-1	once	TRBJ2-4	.	CATSPCRRVAKNIQYF	TGTGCCACCAGTCCCTGTAGGAGGGTAGCCAAAAACATTCAGTACTTC
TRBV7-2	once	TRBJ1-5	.	CASRAGSANQPQHF	TGTGCCAGCAGAGCTGGCAGCGCCAATCAGCCCCAGCATTTT
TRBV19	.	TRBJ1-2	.	CASRPPRQSYGYTF	TGTGCCAGTAGACCTCCCCGACAGTCTTATGGCTACACCTTC
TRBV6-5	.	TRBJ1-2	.	CASSPLTGTRGYTF	TGTGCCAGCTCACCCCTGACGGGAACACGAGGCTACACCTTC
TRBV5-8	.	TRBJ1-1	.	CASRERAGLAPEAFF	TGTGCCAGCAGAGAGCGTGCGGGGTTGGCCCCCGAAGCTTTTTTT
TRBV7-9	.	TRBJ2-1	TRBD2	CASRKLAGLRGNEQFF	TGTGCCAGCAGGAAACTAGCGGGACTTCGGGGGAATGAGCAGTTCTTC
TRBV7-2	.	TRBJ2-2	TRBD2	CASSPRRAGGRTGELFF	TGTGCCAGCAGCCCTCGTCGCGCGGGGGGGCGCACCGGGGAGCTGTTTTTT
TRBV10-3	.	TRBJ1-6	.	CAISEEGPGSPLHF	TGTGCCATCAGTGAAGAGGGTCCTGGGTCACCCCTCCACTTT
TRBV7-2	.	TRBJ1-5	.	CASSLNRVSNQPQHF	TGTGCCAGCAGCTTAAACAGGGTGAGCAATCAGCCCCAGCATTTT
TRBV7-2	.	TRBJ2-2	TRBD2	CASSLERAGGTGELFF	TGTGCCAGCAGCTTAGAGCGGGCGGGGGGCACCGGGGAGCTGTTTTTT
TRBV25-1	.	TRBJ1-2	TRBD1	CASSVQGALRGYTF	TGTGCCAGCAGTGTACAGGGGGCACTCCGAGGCTACACCTTC
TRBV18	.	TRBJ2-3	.	CASSSYELGSDTQYF	TGTGCCAGCTCATCCTATGAACTAGGGTCAGATACGCAGTATTTT
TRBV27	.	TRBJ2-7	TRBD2	CASSFEGGPYEQYF	TGTGCCAGCAGTTTTGAGGGAGGGCCCTACGAGCAGTACTTC
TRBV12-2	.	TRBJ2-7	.	CASRPPVLGSSSYEQYF	TGTGCAAGTCGCCCCCCGGTCCTGGGCAGTTCCTCCTACGAGCAGTACTTC
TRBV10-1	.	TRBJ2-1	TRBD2	CASSESWTSGGAPFF	TGCGCCAGCAGTGAGTCTTGGACTAGCGGGGGGGCGCCGTTCTTC
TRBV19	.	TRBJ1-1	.	CASRLGQINTEAFF	TGTGCCAGTAGGCTAGGACAGATAAACACTGAAGCTTTCTTT
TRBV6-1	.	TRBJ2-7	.	CASSEVGGPDEQYF	TGTGCCAGCAGTGAAGTCGGAGGGCCCGACGAGCAGTACTTC
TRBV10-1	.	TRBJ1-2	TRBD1	CASSPGQGAVGYTF	TGCGCCAGCAGCCCTGGACAGGGGGCGGTTGGCTACACCTTC
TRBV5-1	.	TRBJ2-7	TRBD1	CASSPDRGGEQYF	TGCGCCAGCAGCCCGGACAGGGGTGGCGAGCAGTACTTC
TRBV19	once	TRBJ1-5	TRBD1	CASSMGFGNRGPNMGNQPQHF	TGTGCCAGTAGTATGGGTTTTGGGAACAGGGGGCCGAATATGGGCAATCAGCCCCAGCATTTT
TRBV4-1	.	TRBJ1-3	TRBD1	CASSQVRGRRGNTIYF	TGCGCCAGCAGCCAAGTGAGGGGGCGAAGGGGAAACACCATATATTTT
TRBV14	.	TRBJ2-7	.	CASSQVRTSGEQYF	TGTGCCAGCAGCCAAGTCCGCACGTCCGGCGAGCAGTACTTC